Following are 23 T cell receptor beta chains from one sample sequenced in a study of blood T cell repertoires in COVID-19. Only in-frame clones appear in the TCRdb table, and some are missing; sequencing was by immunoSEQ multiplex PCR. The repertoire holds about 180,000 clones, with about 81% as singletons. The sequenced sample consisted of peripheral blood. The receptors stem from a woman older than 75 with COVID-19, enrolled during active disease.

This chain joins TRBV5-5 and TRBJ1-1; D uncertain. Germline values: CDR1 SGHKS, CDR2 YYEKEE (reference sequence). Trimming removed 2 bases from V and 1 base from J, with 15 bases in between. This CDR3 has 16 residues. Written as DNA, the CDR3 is TGTGCCAGCAGCTTTTCGTCACGGGTCGGGAACACTGAAGCTTTCTTT. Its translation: CASSFSSRVGNTEAFF. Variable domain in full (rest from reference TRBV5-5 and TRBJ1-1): DAGVTQSPTHLIKTRGQQVTLRCSPISGHKSVSWYQQVLGQGPQFIFQYYEKEERGRGNFPDRFSARQFPNYSSELNVNALLLGDSALYLCASSFSSRVGNTEAFFGQGTRLTVV.

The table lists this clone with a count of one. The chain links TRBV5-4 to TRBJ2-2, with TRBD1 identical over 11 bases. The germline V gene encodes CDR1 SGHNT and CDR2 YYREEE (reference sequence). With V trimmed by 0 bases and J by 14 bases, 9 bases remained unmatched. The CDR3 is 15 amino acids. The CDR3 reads CASSLGVGQGARLFF. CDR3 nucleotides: TGTGCCAGCAGCTTGGGGGTCGGACAGGGGGCAAGACTGTTTTTT.

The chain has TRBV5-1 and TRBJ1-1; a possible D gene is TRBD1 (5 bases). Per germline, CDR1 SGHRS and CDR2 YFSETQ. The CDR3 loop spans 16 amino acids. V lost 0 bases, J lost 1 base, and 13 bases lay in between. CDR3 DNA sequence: TGCGCCAGCAGCTTGGGCAGACAGCCGACGAACACTGAAGCTTTCTTT. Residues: CASSLGRQPTNTEAFF.

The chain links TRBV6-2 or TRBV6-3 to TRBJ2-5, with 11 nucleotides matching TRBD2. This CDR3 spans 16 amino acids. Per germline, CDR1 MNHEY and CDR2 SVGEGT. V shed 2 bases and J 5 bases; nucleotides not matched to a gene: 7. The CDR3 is CASSYSTSGGEETQYF. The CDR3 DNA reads TGTGCCAGCAGTTACAGTACTAGCGGGGGCGAGGAGACCCAGTACTTC.

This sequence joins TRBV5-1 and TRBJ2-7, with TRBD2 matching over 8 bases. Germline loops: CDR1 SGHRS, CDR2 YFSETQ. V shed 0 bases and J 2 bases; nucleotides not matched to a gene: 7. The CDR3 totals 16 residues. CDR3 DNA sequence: TGCGCCAGCAGCTTGGGCGCCAGCGGGAGAACCTACGAGCAGTACTTC. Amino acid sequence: CASSLGASGRTYEQYF.

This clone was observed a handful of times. The CDR3 sequence is CASSLGPQAQHF. The CDR3 DNA sequence: TGTGCCAGCAGTTTAGGGCCCCAGGCCCAGCATTTT. This chain connects TRBV12-3 or TRBV12-4 to TRBJ1-5; D is uncertain. V shed 1 base and J shed 11 bases, with 9 bases lying between them. This CDR3 has 12 residues.

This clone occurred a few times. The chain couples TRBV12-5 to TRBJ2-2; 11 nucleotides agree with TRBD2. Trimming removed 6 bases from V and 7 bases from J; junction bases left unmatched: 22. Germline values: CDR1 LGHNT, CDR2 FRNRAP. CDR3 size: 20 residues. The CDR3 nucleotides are TGTGCTAGTGGGCTCGTAGGGGCTAGCGGGAGGTCTTGCGGGTACGGGGAGCTGTTTTTT. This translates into CASGLVGASGRSCGYGELFF.

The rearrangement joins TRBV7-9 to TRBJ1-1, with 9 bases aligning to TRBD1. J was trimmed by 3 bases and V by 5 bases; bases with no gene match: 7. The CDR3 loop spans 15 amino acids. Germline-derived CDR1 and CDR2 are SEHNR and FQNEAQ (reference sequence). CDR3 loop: CASSPDRGWYTEAFF. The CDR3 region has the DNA TGTGCCAGCAGCCCAGACAGGGGGTGGTACACTGAAGCTTTCTTT.

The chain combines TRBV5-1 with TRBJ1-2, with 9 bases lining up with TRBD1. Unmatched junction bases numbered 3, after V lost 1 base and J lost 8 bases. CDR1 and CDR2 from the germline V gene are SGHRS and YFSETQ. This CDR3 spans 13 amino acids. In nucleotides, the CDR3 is TGCGCCAGCAGCTTGAACAGGGGGCTCGGCTACACCTTC. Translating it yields CASSLNRGLGYTF.

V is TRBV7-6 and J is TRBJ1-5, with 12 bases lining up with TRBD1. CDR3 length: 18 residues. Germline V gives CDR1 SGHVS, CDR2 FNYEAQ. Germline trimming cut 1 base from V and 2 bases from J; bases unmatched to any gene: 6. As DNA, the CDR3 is TGTGCCAGCAGCTTAGATGGGACAGGGGGCTGGGGCAATCAGCCCCAGCATTTT. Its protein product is CASSLDGTGGWGNQPQHF.

The CDR3 spells CASSLDNRVPGNTIYF. CDR3 DNA: TGCGCCAGCAGTCTAGACAACAGGGTTCCCGGAAACACCATATATTTT. The rearrangement uses TRBV4-1 and TRBJ1-3, with D perhaps matching TRBD1 (6 bases). V shed 6 bases and J shed 4 bases, with 19 bases lying between them. The CDR3 contains 16 residues. Germline V gene sequence: CDR1 MGHRA, CDR2 YSYEKL.

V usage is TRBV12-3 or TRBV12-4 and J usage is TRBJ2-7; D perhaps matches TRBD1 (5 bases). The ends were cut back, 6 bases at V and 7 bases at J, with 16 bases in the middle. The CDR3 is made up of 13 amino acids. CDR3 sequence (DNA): TGTGCCAGCAGCAGGAATCAAGACAGTGAGCAGTACTTC. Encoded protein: CASSRNQDSEQYF.

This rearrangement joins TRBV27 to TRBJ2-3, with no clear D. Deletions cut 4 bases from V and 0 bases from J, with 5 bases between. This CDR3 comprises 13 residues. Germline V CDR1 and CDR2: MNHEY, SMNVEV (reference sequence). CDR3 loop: CASSYGSTDTQYF. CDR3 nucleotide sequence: TGTGCCAGCAGTTACGGGAGCACAGATACGCAGTATTTT.

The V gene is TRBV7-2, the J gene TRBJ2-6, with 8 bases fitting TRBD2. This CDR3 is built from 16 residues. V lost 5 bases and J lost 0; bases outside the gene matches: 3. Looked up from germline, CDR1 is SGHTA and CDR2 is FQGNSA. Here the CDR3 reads CASSPRGGSGANVLTF. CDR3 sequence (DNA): TGTGCCAGCAGCCCACGGGGGGGCTCTGGGGCCAACGTCCTGACTTTC.

The chain's CDR3 is CASSYSRPSTSPLHF. CDR3 sequence (DNA): TGTGCCAGCAGTTACTCGAGGCCCTCTACTTCACCCCTCCACTTT. The chain is built from TRBV6-5 and TRBJ1-6; D not resolved. This CDR3 is built from 15 residues. The V and J ends lost 0 bases and 9 bases respectively, with 12 bases between them. Germline CDR1 reads MNHEY; CDR2 reads SVGAGI.

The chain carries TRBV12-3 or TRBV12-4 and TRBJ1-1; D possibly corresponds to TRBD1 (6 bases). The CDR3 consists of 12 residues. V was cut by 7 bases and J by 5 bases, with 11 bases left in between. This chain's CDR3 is CASILQGTEAFF. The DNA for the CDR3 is TGTGCCAGCATCCTACAGGGAACTGAAGCTTTCTTT.

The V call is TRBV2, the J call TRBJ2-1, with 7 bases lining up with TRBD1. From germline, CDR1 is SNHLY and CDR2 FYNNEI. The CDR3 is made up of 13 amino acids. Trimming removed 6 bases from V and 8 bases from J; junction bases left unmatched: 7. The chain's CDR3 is CASRHRGRYEQFF. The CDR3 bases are TGTGCCAGCAGACACAGGGGAAGGTATGAGCAGTTCTTC.

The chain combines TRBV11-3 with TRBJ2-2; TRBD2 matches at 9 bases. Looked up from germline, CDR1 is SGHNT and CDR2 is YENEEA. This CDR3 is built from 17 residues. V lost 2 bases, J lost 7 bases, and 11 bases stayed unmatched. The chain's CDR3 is CASSLRLAGGPNGELFF. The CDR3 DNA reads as TGTGCCAGCAGCTTACGTCTGGCGGGAGGGCCCAACGGGGAGCTGTTTTTT. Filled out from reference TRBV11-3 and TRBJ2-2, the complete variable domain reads EAGVVQSPRYKIIEKKQPVAFWCNPISGHNTLYWYLQNLGQGPELLIRYENEEAVDDSQLPKDRFSAERLKGVDSTLKIQPAELGDSAVYLCASSLRLAGGPNGELFFGEGSRLTVL.

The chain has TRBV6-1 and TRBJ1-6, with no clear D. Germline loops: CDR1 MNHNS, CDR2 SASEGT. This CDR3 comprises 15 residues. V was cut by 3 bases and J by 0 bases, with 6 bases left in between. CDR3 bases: TGTGCCAGCAGTGACGGGAGCTCCTATAATTCACCCCTCCACTTT. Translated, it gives CASSDGSSYNSPLHF.

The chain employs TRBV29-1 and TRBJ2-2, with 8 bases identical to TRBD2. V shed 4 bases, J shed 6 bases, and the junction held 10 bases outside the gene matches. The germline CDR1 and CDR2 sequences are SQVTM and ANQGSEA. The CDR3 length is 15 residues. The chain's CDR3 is CSVGSLAGGPGELFF. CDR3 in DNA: TGCAGCGTTGGGAGCTTGGCGGGAGGACCCGGGGAGCTGTTTTTT.

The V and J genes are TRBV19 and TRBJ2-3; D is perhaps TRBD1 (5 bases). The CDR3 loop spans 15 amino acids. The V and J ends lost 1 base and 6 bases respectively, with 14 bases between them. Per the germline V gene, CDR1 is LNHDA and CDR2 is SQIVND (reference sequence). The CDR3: CASSIAGAPPDTQYF. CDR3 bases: TGTGCCAGTAGTATAGCTGGGGCACCCCCTGATACGCAGTATTTT.

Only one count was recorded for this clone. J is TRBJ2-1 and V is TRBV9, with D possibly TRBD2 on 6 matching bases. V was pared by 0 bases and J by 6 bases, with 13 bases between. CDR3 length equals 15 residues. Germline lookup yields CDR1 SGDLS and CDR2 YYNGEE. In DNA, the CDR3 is TGTGCCAGCAGCGTAGTGTCGGGGGTACTCAATGAGCAGTTCTTC. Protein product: CASSVVSGVLNEQFF.

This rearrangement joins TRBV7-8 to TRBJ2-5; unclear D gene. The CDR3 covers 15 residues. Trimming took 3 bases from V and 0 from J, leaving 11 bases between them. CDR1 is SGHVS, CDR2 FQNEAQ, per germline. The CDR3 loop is CASSLAVPYQETQYF. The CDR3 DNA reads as TGTGCCAGCAGCTTGGCGGTTCCGTACCAAGAGACCCAGTACTTC.